This TCR beta chain was recorded in a study of post-analysis software for immune sequencing data (dated by TCRdb to the mid-2010s). In the study overall: Relapsing-remitting, secondary progressive and progressive-relapsing multiple sclerosis were recorded as disease courses, and subtype annotation was lacking for some patients. A subset of samples was prepared in parallel using single-end sample barcoding, then pooled and co-amplified after Illumina adapter ligation. Patient repertoires were compared against around 10 previously published healthy control repertoires from donors aged 6 to 25 years. Broad study findings and their caveats: Direct clustering with F measure revealed strong co-clustering of samples prepared in the same batch, which led to a batch-effect correction. The multiple sclerosis patient group was slightly younger than the control group. Compared with controls, multiple sclerosis patients had significantly lower normalized Chao1 diversity, a finding suggesting substantial peripheral T-cell clonal expansion. A few TRBV segments, including TRBV5-6, TRBV5-1 and TRBV20-1, were significantly more frequent in patients than controls.

To demonstrate the VDJtools post-analysis software, the study profiled TCR beta repertoires from the peripheral blood of 13 young patients with multiple sclerosis. The patients with multiple sclerosis were children and adolescents between roughly 6 and 15 years of age. The library came from PCR. Sequenced using an Illumina HiSeq 2500. To reduce PCR and sequencing biases, unique molecular identifiers were incorporated into the TCR beta cDNA libraries. Roughly 500,000 cDNA molecules were obtained for every 1 to 10 million input T cells, so each molecule roughly corresponded to one T cell. The patient libraries were prepared and sequenced using the same protocol as the earlier healthy control dataset. Within a given batch, samples were prepared together, multiplexed and sequenced on the same HiSeq lane. Turning to the authors' computational methods: MIGEC handled the raw barcoded reads, throwing out single-read molecular identifier groups before consensus assembly and CDR3 extraction. Clonotype tables were post-analysed with VDJtools, and diversity was normalized by down-sampling all datasets to the smallest sample size. Repertoire overlap clustering matched CDR3 amino acid but not nucleotide sequences to correct batch-related cross-sample contamination. The public reads were reanalyzed by TCRdb: fastp trimming at Q25, MiXCR alignment, in-frame beta chains only. Rows are combined by CDR3 protein, so each entry shows the most common genes and DNA. The V and J calls reflect TCRdb's pipeline rather than the authors' work. In all, the sample holds hundreds of thousands of distinct CDR3 sequences, and roughly 30% of those were seen once. The ten largest clonotypes hold under 0.7% of the sample.

In regard to this clonotype: Its antigen specificity is not known. No quality values exist for individual bases; no much larger clone is one base distant.

Measured from the cysteine to the phenylalanine, the CDR3 is 11 residues long. Only the CDR3 portion is preserved as DNA: 33 bases, with reading frame beginning at the first base. CDR1 and CDR2 are read off the germline V gene (reference sequence) as DFQATT and SNEGSKA. Deletion took 6 bases off V and 3 bases off J, with a span of 7 bases between the germline ends. The chain uses TRBV20-1 and TRBJ2-3, with no D gene named confidently. The source of this sequence is a girl aged 10-17 years with multiple sclerosis. The sample taken for sequencing was blood. The CDR3 region: CSAQPTDTQYF. The nucleotides read TGCAGTGCCCAGCCTACAGATACGCAGTATTTT.